The 11 T cell receptor beta chains reported below all come from one sample, sequenced in a study of blood T cell repertoires in COVID-19. Clones were read by immunoSEQ multiplex PCR, and TCRdb kept only the in-frame ones, dropping some. Altogether over 25,000 clones are present, less than 90% being singletons, with the ten largest covering under 20%. Sequenced input: peripheral blood. These receptors all stem from a woman aged 55-75 years with active COVID-19.

The chain uses TRBV13 and TRBJ2-7; 8 nucleotides match TRBD1. V gave up 0 bases and J gave up 6 bases; unmatched junction bases: 7. The CDR3 contains 15 residues. CDR1 PRHDT and CDR2 FYEKMQ come from the germline V gene (reference sequence). The DNA of the CDR3 is TGTGCCAGCAGCTTAGGGCAGGGGGCGGCGAGCGAGCAGTACTTC. This codes for CASSLGQGAASEQYF.

The sample holds a few counts of this clone. The chain uses TRBV7-2 and TRBJ2-5; 7 bases map to TRBD2. Germline CDR1 reads SGHTA; CDR2 reads FQGNSA. CDR3 length: 13 residues. V dropped 0 bases and J dropped 5; count of bases not matched to a gene: 0. The CDR3 nucleotides are TGTGCCAGCAGCTTAGCGGGAGGGGAGACCCAGTACTTC. Residues: CASSLAGGETQYF.

This clone appeared a few times. CDR3 in amino acids: CASSGANSNQPQHF. In nucleotides, the CDR3 is TGTGCCAGCAGTGGGGCTAATAGCAATCAGCCCCAGCATTTT. This rearrangement joins TRBV2 to TRBJ1-5; the D is unclear. This CDR3 has 14 residues. CDR1 and CDR2 from the germline V gene are SNHLY and FYNNEI. V was trimmed by 4 bases and J by 0 bases, leaving 7 bases between them.

The V and J genes are TRBV19 and TRBJ1-4, with TRBD1 matching 7 bases. The CDR3 has 15 residues. Trimming removed 4 bases from V and 8 bases from J; junction bases left unmatched: 10. Germline values: CDR1 LNHDA, CDR2 SQIVND (reference sequence). CDR3 sequence: CASSTFDRANEKLFF. CDR3 nucleotide sequence: TGTGCCAGTAGTACCTTCGACAGGGCCAACGAAAAACTGTTTTTT.

The J gene is TRBJ2-3, the V gene TRBV2; no definite D call. The ends were cut back, 6 bases at V and 4 bases at J, with 14 bases in the middle. This CDR3 has 14 residues. Germline V gene lookup returns CDR1 SNHLY and CDR2 FYNNEI. CDR3 amino acids: CASRDTAGADTQYF. CDR3 nucleotides: TGTGCCAGCAGGGATACAGCTGGTGCAGATACGCAGTATTTT.

The chain combines TRBV19 with TRBJ2-4, with 8 positions matching TRBD2. The CDR3 has 14 amino acids. The J segment lost 7 bases and the V segment lost 10 bases, leaving 12 bases of the junction unmatched. The germline V gene has CDR1 LNHDA and CDR2 SQIVND (reference sequence). The CDR3 nucleotides are TGTGCCACGAACCAAGCGGGAGAGGTGAACATTCAGTACTTC. Its translation is CATNQAGEVNIQYF.

This clone was observed a single time. The gene calls are TRBV7-2 and TRBJ2-7; the D gene is possibly TRBD1 (5 bases). The germline V and J ends were trimmed by 0 bases and 4 bases, with 13 bases remaining between them. CDR1 is SGHTA, CDR2 FQGNSA, per germline. The CDR3 runs to 15 residues. CDR3 amino acids: CASSLAPGREYEQYF. DNA for the CDR3: TGTGCCAGCAGCTTAGCGCCGGGCAGGGAATACGAGCAGTACTTC.

V gene TRBV6-2 or TRBV6-3 combines with J gene TRBJ2-1, with TRBD2 matching 8 bases. This CDR3 is built from 17 residues. With 5 bases clipped from V and 4 bases from J, the junction kept 13 bases outside the gene matches. The germline V gene has CDR1 MNHEY and CDR2 SVGEGT. CDR3 nucleotides: TGTGCCAGCAGTAAAGGGCCGGGACTAGATTCTTACAATGAGCAGTTCTTC. Protein sequence: CASSKGPGLDSYNEQFF.

This clone was detected a few times. The chain couples TRBV10-3 to TRBJ2-3, with 7 nucleotides matching TRBD2. V lost 3 bases, J lost 2 bases, and 8 bases stayed unmatched. CDR3 length: 16 residues. Germline assignment: CDR1 ENHRY and CDR2 SYGVKD. In DNA, the CDR3 is TGTGCCATCAGTGATATCTGGGGGGGGGACACAGATACGCAGTATTTT. This translates into CAISDIWGGDTDTQYF.

The V gene is TRBV28, the J gene TRBJ1-4; 8 bases are a match to TRBD1. V lost 6 bases and J lost 8; bases outside the gene matches: 8. Germline CDR1 is MDHEN and CDR2 is SYDVKM. CDR3 length equals 14 residues. The CDR3, as DNA: TGTGCCAGCAGCTTGACAGGGGCAAGAGAAAAACTGTTTTTT. This encodes CASSLTGAREKLFF. Variable domain in full (rest from reference TRBV28 and TRBJ1-4): DVKVTQSSRYLVKRTGEKVFLECVQDMDHENMFWYRQDPGLGLRLIYFSYDVKMKEKGDIPEGYSVSREKKERFSLILESASTNQTSMYLCASSLTGAREKLFFGSGTQLSVL.

A single count supports this clone. The V gene is TRBV5-8, the J gene TRBJ2-3; TRBD2 matches 11 bases. Germline CDR1 SGHTS, CDR2 YDEGEE. The V gene end was trimmed by 5 bases and the J gene end by 6 bases; junction bases not matched to a gene: 14. The CDR3 has 17 amino acids. CDR3: CASRQPGDASGRDTQYF. CDR3 in DNA: TGTGCCAGCAGGCAACCAGGCGACGCTAGCGGGAGGGATACGCAGTATTTT. Using reference TRBV5-8 and TRBJ2-3 for the parts outside the CDR3, the full variable domain is EAGVTQSPTHLIKTRGQQATLRCSPISGHTSVYWYQQALGLGLQFLLWYDEGEERNRGNFPPRFSGRQFPNYSSELNVNALELEDSALYLCASRQPGDASGRDTQYFGPGTRLTVL.